This T cell receptor (beta chain) was found in a study of cytomegalovirus exposure and HLA in healthy donors. Per germline, CDR1 PRHDT and CDR2 FYEKMQ (reference sequence). Trimming pared 4 bases from V and 2 bases from J, leaving 15 bases between. This CDR3 has 15 amino acids. Generated by immunoSEQ multiplex PCR, the TCRdb table keeps only in-frame clones and is missing some. This sample has some 210,000 clones, with roughly 84% found just once. Study-level points and caveats: The study recorded about 150 TCR beta chains that were cytomegalovirus-associated. That first-cohort TCR clusters tended to co-occur in the 95 to 150 validation repertoires was found in a later analysis. Under in vitro conditions, a few CMV-associated chains were confirmed as specific for CMV antigens.

As concerns this clone: Its antigen is not known.

The chain combines TRBV13 with TRBJ2-7, with a weak D call TRBD2 (5 bases). This clonotype was sampled from a woman aged 18-29 years in good health and CMV-seropositive. Sequences were obtained from PBMCs. The CDR3 is CASSSPTEAAYEQYF. CDR3 coding DNA: TGTGCCAGCAGCTCTCCCACGGAGGCAGCCTACGAGCAGTACTTC.